Following are 21 T cell receptor beta chains from one sample sequenced in a study of blood T cell repertoires in COVID-19. Here immunoSEQ multiplex PCR was the method, and the copy in TCRdb shows in-frame clones only, minus some. The sample gives approximately 70,000 clones, about 91% of which show up once; around 6.7% is in the top ten. The sample was peripheral blood. The receptors derive from a woman aged 45 to 65 with acute or convalescent COVID-19.

The rearrangement links TRBV25-1 to TRBJ1-1, with TRBD1 identical over 12 bases. The V segment lost 5 bases and the J segment 1 base; nucleotides outside the gene matches: 11. The CDR3 is made up of 18 amino acids. The germline V gene has CDR1 MGHDK and CDR2 SYGVNS. The CDR3, as DNA: TGTGCCAGCAGTTTCTCACCGGGACAGGGGGCGGCGAACACTGAAGCTTTCTTT. Translating gives CASSFSPGQGAANTEAFF.

This sequence joins TRBV6-5 and TRBJ1-5; maybe TRBD1 (6 bases). The germline V gene encodes CDR1 MNHEY and CDR2 SVGAGI. The CDR3 spans 14 residues. V gave up 7 bases and J gave up 6 bases, with 16 bases separating them. The CDR3 DNA sequence: TGTGCCAGCACGAGGTCAGGGGTGGGTCAGCCCCAGCATTTT. This sequence encodes CASTRSGVGQPQHF.

The V and J genes are TRBV7-9 and TRBJ2-5, with D perhaps TRBD2 (5 bases). V was clipped by 5 bases and J by 0 bases, with 13 bases between them. The CDR3 is 15 amino acids. Per the germline V gene, CDR1 is SEHNR and CDR2 is FQNEAQ (reference sequence). The CDR3 DNA is TGTGCCAGCAGCCCTGACTATAAGTACCAAGAGACCCAGTACTTC. It is translated as CASSPDYKYQETQYF.

The chain joins TRBV28 to TRBJ1-1; tentatively, D is TRBD1 (5 bases). V lost 6 bases to trimming and J lost 0 bases, with 20 bases between them. Germline CDR1 MDHEN, CDR2 SYDVKM. The CDR3 is made up of 17 amino acids. In nucleotides, the CDR3 is TGTGCCAGCAGACGAGAGGGCGGGGCCCCTATGAACACTGAAGCTTTCTTT. Encoded protein: CASRREGGAPMNTEAFF.

The chain employs TRBV7-4 and TRBJ2-7; 10 bases fit TRBD1. Losses at the gene ends were 9 bases for V and 1 base for J; bases not matched to a gene: 6. The CDR3 has 14 amino acids. CDR1 SGHVT and CDR2 SQSDAQ come from the germline V gene. CDR3 residues: CARTRDRGSYEQYF. The CDR3 DNA reads as TGTGCCAGAACCCGGGACAGGGGTTCCTACGAGCAGTACTTC.

This clone was seen just once. This chain uses TRBV5-4 with TRBJ1-1, with TRBD1 matching over 7 bases. This CDR3 contains 15 residues. J lost 0 bases, V lost 4 bases, and 6 bases had no gene match. CDR1 and CDR2 (germline): SGHNT, YYREEE (reference sequence). CDR3: CASSHRDSLNTEAFF. The CDR3, as DNA: TGTGCCAGCAGCCATCGGGACAGCCTGAACACTGAAGCTTTCTTT.

This chain uses TRBV19 with TRBJ2-2; D not resolved. Between the trimmed V and J ends, which lost 0 bases and 4 bases, there was a span of 9 bases. CDR3 length: 15 residues. In germline, CDR1 is LNHDA, CDR2 SQIVND (reference sequence). The CDR3 loop is CASSIDWASTGELFF. The CDR3 nucleotides are TGTGCCAGTAGTATAGACTGGGCCAGCACCGGGGAGCTGTTTTTT.

This clone was detected once. The chain recombines TRBV5-5 with TRBJ1-2; 10 bases are shared with TRBD1. V dropped 1 base and J dropped 2; count of bases not matched to a gene: 2. Germline CDR1 SGHKS, CDR2 YYEKEE (reference sequence). There are 15 residues in the CDR3. CDR3 loop: CASSLSDRGNYGYTF. DNA of the CDR3: TGTGCCAGCAGCTTGTCGGACAGGGGGAACTATGGCTACACCTTC.

V gene TRBV5-8 combines with J gene TRBJ1-6; possibly TRBD1 for D (5 bases). Deletions cut 5 bases from V and 8 bases from J, with 17 bases between. CDR1 is SGHTS, CDR2 YDEGEE, per germline. CDR3 length: 15 residues. The DNA for the CDR3 is TGTGCCAGCAGTACGGGAGATAGGGGCCATTCACCCCTCCACTTT. It encodes CASSTGDRGHSPLHF.

The V and J genes are TRBV19 and TRBJ2-1; 11 nucleotides match TRBD1. Germline assignment: CDR1 LNHDA and CDR2 SQIVND (reference sequence). This CDR3 spans 17 amino acids. V dropped 7 bases and J dropped 3; count of bases not matched to a gene: 11. The CDR3 sequence: CASTKGGQGGLYNEQFF. The CDR3 DNA is TGTGCCAGTACCAAAGGGGGACAGGGGGGACTCTACAATGAGCAGTTCTTC.

The V call is TRBV9, the J call TRBJ1-6, with TRBD1 as a possible D gene (5 bases). V was pared by 7 bases and J by 0 bases, with 11 bases between. This CDR3 has 15 residues. Looked up from germline, CDR1 is SGDLS and CDR2 is YYNGEE. In nucleotides, the CDR3 is TGTGCCAGCCGGGACTCAGACTCCTATAATTCACCCCTCCACTTT. As protein: CASRDSDSYNSPLHF.

The chain is built from TRBV11-3 and TRBJ2-3; weak D call: TRBD2 (5 bases). In germline, CDR1 is SGHNT, CDR2 YENEEA. The CDR3 is 13 amino acids. The V and J ends lost 6 bases and 9 bases respectively, with 16 bases between them. CDR3 sequence (DNA): TGTGCCAGCAGTAAGACCCAATCGGGAACGCAGTATTTT. This codes for CASSKTQSGTQYF.

V and J are TRBV2 and TRBJ2-1, with 8 bases fitting TRBD1. V lost 5 bases to trimming and J lost 4 bases; unmatched junction nucleotides: 7. Germline V CDR1 and CDR2: SNHLY, FYNNEI. This CDR3 is built from 15 residues. CDR3 loop: CASSPDRVAYNEQFF. The CDR3 DNA reads TGTGCCAGCAGTCCGGACAGGGTGGCATACAATGAGCAGTTCTTC.

The rearrangement joins TRBV18 to TRBJ1-3; no definite D call. The germline V gene has CDR1 KGHSH and CDR2 LQKENI. The CDR3 is 16 residues long. Trimming shortened V by 0 bases and J by 0 bases, and 9 bases separated the two germline ends. The CDR3 sequence is CASSPPNSNSGNTIYF. The CDR3, as DNA: TGTGCCAGCTCACCACCGAACAGCAACTCTGGAAACACCATATATTTT.

The V and J genes are TRBV18 and TRBJ2-5; D unclear. The CDR3 loop spans 14 amino acids. Germline V lookup: CDR1 KGHSH, CDR2 LQKENI. V was clipped by 0 bases and J by 4 bases, with 9 bases between them. DNA for the CDR3: TGTGCCAGCTCACCACCGTCTAGTCGAGAGACCCAGTACTTC. Encoded protein: CASSPPSSRETQYF.

The V gene is TRBV2, the J gene TRBJ1-1, with D tentatively TRBD1 (5 bases). V was shortened by 10 bases and J by 0 bases, with 12 bases between the two germline ends. Germline V gene lookup returns CDR1 SNHLY and CDR2 FYNNEI. The CDR3 spans 13 residues. CDR3 sequence (DNA): TGTGCCACCCAAGGGGAAATGAACACTGAAGCTTTCTTT. Residues: CATQGEMNTEAFF.

This chain links TRBV19 with TRBJ2-2; TRBD1 matches at 9 bases. The CDR3 runs to 15 residues. V was clipped by 7 bases and J by 5 bases; unmatched bases: 8. Germline values: CDR1 LNHDA, CDR2 SQIVND (reference sequence). CDR3 sequence: CASTSQGAGTGELFF. The CDR3 DNA reads as TGTGCCAGTACTTCACAGGGGGCAGGTACCGGGGAGCTGTTTTTT.

The chain carries TRBV28 and TRBJ2-3; 9 bases align to TRBD2. Germline lookup yields CDR1 MDHEN and CDR2 SYDVKM. The length of the CDR3 is 15 residues. The V gene end was trimmed by 9 bases and the J gene end by 0 bases; junction bases not matched to a gene: 7. The CDR3 is CASISGLASTDTQYF. The CDR3 DNA is TGTGCCAGTATCTCAGGACTAGCGAGCACAGATACGCAGTATTTT.

The chain combines TRBV5-4 with TRBJ2-2, with 8 bases identical to TRBD2. CDR1 and CDR2 from the germline V gene are SGHNT and YYREEE (reference sequence). The CDR3 is 15 amino acids. After removal of 3 bases from V and 7 bases from J, the junction contained 8 bases not matched to a gene. Here the CDR3 DNA reads TGTGCCAGCAGCTCTAGCGGGTTCCCGATCGGGGAGCTGTTTTTT. It yields the protein CASSSSGFPIGELFF. Combining the CDR3 with reference TRBV5-4 and TRBJ2-2 gives the whole variable domain ETGVTQSPTHLIKTRGQQVTLRCSSQSGHNTVSWYQQALGQGPQFIFQYYREEENGRGNFPPRFSGLQFPNYSSELNVNALELDDSALYLCASSSSGFPIGELFFGEGSRLTVL.

This chain uses TRBV7-2 with TRBJ2-1; 10 bases fit TRBD2. From germline, CDR1 is SGHTA and CDR2 FQGNSA. V shed 5 bases and J 5 bases; nucleotides not matched to a gene: 15. The CDR3 is 18 residues long. The DNA of the CDR3 is TGTGCCAGCAGCCCTGGGTGGATAGCGGGGGGCAGAAACAATGAGCAGTTCTTC. Residues: CASSPGWIAGGRNNEQFF.

With regard to this clone: A junction boundary mismatches the germline segment, possibly from a read error. Within the sample, other DNA sequences also encode this same CDR3. The chain couples TRBV4-2 to TRBJ1-5, with D possibly TRBD1 on 5 matching bases. The CDR3 length is 15 residues. CDR1 is LGHNA and CDR2 is YNFKEQ in the germline V gene. The CDR3 spells CASSQDRQPHQPQHF. The CDR3 nucleotides read TGTGCCAGCAGCCAAGATAGACAGCCCCATCAACCCCAGCATTTT.